The clone carrying this TCR beta chain showed up many times. These data are taken from a study of T cells in Graves' hyperthyroidism and ophthalmopathy. The TCR beta CDR3 regions underwent amplification using RNA transcripts as the source. A first-round RT-PCR of the TCR CDR3 used the HTBI primer set. MiXCR, applied by TCRdb to the multiplex PCR reads, yields one record per CDR3 protein. This table holds 360,000 or so distinct CDR3 sequences, 15% to 20% found once. Subjects with ophthalmopathy showed a Clinical Activity Score no lower than 3, a NOSPECS grade no lower than 4, and a duration shorter than 3 months. The PBMCs studied were ones that came from 10 ml fresh peripheral blood. V lost 7 bases, J lost 12 bases, and 11 bases stayed unmatched. CDR1 SNHLY and CDR2 FYNNEI come from the germline V gene. The CDR3 totals 12 residues.

Sequencing was performed on blood. The TCR was taken from a woman in her forties with Graves' ophthalmopathy. The chain combines TRBV2 with TRBJ1-1; TRBD1 matches at 7 bases. The CDR3 bases are TGTGCCAGCACCTCCGACAGGGAGATAACTTTCTTT. This sequence encodes CASTSDREITFF.